This TCR beta chain came from a study of OX40 agonist ivuxolimab in advanced cancers. Turning to the study itself: The patients got ivuxolimab, which is an agonistic anti-OX40 (CD134) antibody. Prior anti-PD-1, anti-PD-L1 or anti-CTLA-4 therapy was allowed; around 43% had some. Broader study findings: With doses of 0.1 to 3.0 mg/kg, CD4+ and CD8+ blood T cells had undergone clonal expansion by week 6.

As for this clone: Its antigen is not known.

The repertoire was sequenced with immunoSEQ multiplex PCR; TCRdb's copy has only in-frame clones and lacks some. Of roughly 30,000 clones listed, about 93% are singletons. V lost 0 bases and J lost 1, with 4 bases in between. Germline CDR1 is LGHNA and CDR2 is YSLEER. CDR3 size: 15 residues. The source of this sequence is an adult with an advanced solid tumor such as melanoma, head and neck, liver or kidney cancer. This sequence joins TRBV4-3 and TRBJ2-6, with no clear D. The sequencing here drew on CD4+ or CD8+ T cells sorted from blood, taken in a trial of the OX40 agonist ivuxolimab. The CDR3 bases are TGCGCCAGCAGCCAAGATCGTTCTGGGGCCAACGTCCTGACTTTC. This sequence encodes CASSQDRSGANVLTF.